The source of this TCR beta chain is a study of blood T cell repertoires in COVID-19 (dated by TCRdb to the early 2020s). At the level of the whole study: Samples from collaborators originated in the United States, Italy and Spain and spanned both the acute and convalescent phases of COVID-19. Where HLA class I and class II types were available, the types were taken from metadata supplied by the sample provider, not from assay-based typing. Subjects who had been exposed to COVID-19, were actively infected with it, or had recovered from it provided the deeply sampled blood TCRbeta repertoires that made up the dataset. A freely available public database, intended as a resource for researchers studying the immune response to SARS-CoV-2, is where the repertoires were released. A de-identified subject ID, COVID-19 status, age in years and sex were almost always included in the sample metadata. The samples were drawn from the first 160 participants of the ongoing ImmuneRACE study and from more than 1,000 subjects provided by 6 global collaborators. The material from the prospective study consisted of cDNA or gDNA derived from T cells, B-cell-depleted T cells, or PBMCs. The investigation overall reported the following: Clinical and demographic metadata were provided uncurated, with the amount varying by source and participant.

One collaborating source in Seattle enrolled patients while the patients were actively infected and followed the patients over time throughout the course of disease. Whole blood was collected in K2EDTA tubes by collaborating institutions according to the institutions' own protocols. For TCRbeta analysis, collaborator samples were shipped as frozen whole blood, as isolated PBMCs, or as DNA extracted from either sample type. This clone registers as medium-sized (0.01 to 0.1%) within its sample. The target of this receptor is not known. Base quality data are lacking; no much larger clone is found one base away. TCRbeta CDR3 regions were amplified from genomic DNA using the immunoSEQ Assay, a bias-controlled multiplex PCR. The authors' pipeline ran thus. Nucleated cell counts per sample were estimated from amplification of reference gene primers within the assay. To quantify the absolute abundance of each unique TCRbeta CDR3 rearrangement, sequence reads were collapsed and filtered. For each sample, productive Simpson clonality was calculated as the square root of Simpson's diversity index over productive rearrangements. Sourced from immuneACCESS, this table was stored by TCRdb with only in-frame sequences that have V and J called. A share of the clones is absent; for the studies checked, an unresolved V gene accounts for under half, and the remainder has no known explanation. The DNA gave D and trimming, while V, J and clone size come from that table. This sample has 210,000 or so clones in its table, and about 80% of those were observed once. Roughly 7% of the sample belongs to the ten largest clones.

This sequence originates from a woman older than 75 with COVID-19, enrolled during active disease. The sample comprised peripheral blood.

The CDR3 sequence is CASSSDRGPQHF. The DNA is as follows: TGTGCCAGCAGCTCGGACAGGGGTCCCCAGCATTTT. The sequence links TRBV13 to TRBJ1-5; the central 9 bases match TRBD1. The CDR3 contains 12 residues, cysteine and phenylalanine counted. Only the CDR3 DNA is retained, 36 bases long and in frame from the first base. Relative to germline, V is missing 4 bases and J is missing 10 bases, with 2 bases of the junction outside any gene match. The germline V gene (reference sequence) sets CDR1 to PRHDT and CDR2 to FYEKMQ. Reference TRBV13 and TRBJ1-5 genes cover what lies past the CDR3, so the full variable domain is AAGVIQSPRHLIKEKRETATLKCYPIPRHDTVYWYQQGPGQDPQFLISFYEKMQSDKGSIPDRFSAQQFSDYHSELNMSSLELGDSALYFCASSSDRGPQHFGDGTRLSIL.